Below are 24 T cell receptor beta chains sequenced from a single sample in a study of blood T cell repertoires in COVID-19. Clones were read by immunoSEQ multiplex PCR, and TCRdb kept only the in-frame ones, dropping some. Of roughly 270,000 clones in the sample, roughly 85% were seen once. Material: PBMCs or T cells enriched from blood (not recorded which). These receptors were obtained from a woman aged 45-59 years who had recovered from COVID-19.

V is TRBV19 and J is TRBJ2-2; 11 bases agree with TRBD1. The germline V gene encodes CDR1 LNHDA and CDR2 SQIVND (reference sequence). Trimming removed 1 base from V and 2 bases from J; junction bases left unmatched: 0. This CDR3 has 16 amino acids. The CDR3 is CASSIGTGGNTGELFF. In DNA form, the CDR3 reads TGTGCCAGTAGTATAGGGACAGGGGGCAACACCGGGGAGCTGTTTTTT.

V gene TRBV28 combines with J gene TRBJ2-3; 7 positions agree with TRBD1. Losses at the gene ends were 5 bases for V and 0 bases for J; bases not matched to a gene: 14. The CDR3 is 18 amino acids. The germline V gene has CDR1 MDHEN and CDR2 SYDVKM. For the CDR3, the DNA is TGTGCCAGCAGTCTTTACCGATTCCCGGGACAGAGCACAGATACGCAGTATTTT. It encodes CASSLYRFPGQSTDTQYF. Variable domain in full (rest from reference TRBV28 and TRBJ2-3): DVKVTQSSRYLVKRTGEKVFLECVQDMDHENMFWYRQDPGLGLRLIYFSYDVKMKEKGDIPEGYSVSREKKERFSLILESASTNQTSMYLCASSLYRFPGQSTDTQYFGPGTRLTVL.

This clone was detected only a few times. The chain couples TRBV10-3 to TRBJ1-2; the D gene is possibly TRBD1 (6 bases). Trimming removed 6 bases from V and 3 bases from J, with 14 bases in between. The germline V gene encodes CDR1 ENHRY and CDR2 SYGVKD. The CDR3 is made up of 14 amino acids. CDR3 loop: CAISERGMDYGYTF. In nucleotides, the CDR3 is TGTGCCATCAGCGAGAGGGGGATGGACTATGGCTACACCTTC.

The rearrangement joins TRBV28 to TRBJ1-6; 12 bases agree with TRBD1. Germline assignment: CDR1 MDHEN and CDR2 SYDVKM. V lost 6 bases, J lost 9 bases, and 9 bases stayed unmatched. The length of the CDR3 is 16 residues. The chain's CDR3 is CASSQTGTGGTSPLHF. DNA for the CDR3: TGTGCCAGCAGCCAAACCGGGACAGGGGGCACTTCACCCCTCCACTTT.

CDR3 sequence reads: CASSPTGTVIQYF. The CDR3 DNA is TGTGCCAGTAGTCCGACCGGGACAGTGATTCAGTACTTC. This rearrangement joins TRBV19 to TRBJ2-4; 7 nucleotides match TRBD1. The CDR3 loop spans 13 amino acids. Germline values: CDR1 LNHDA, CDR2 SQIVND (reference sequence). The junction had 8 bases not matched to a gene; V was cut back by 5 bases and J by 10 bases.

A single count supports this clone. The chain carries TRBV19 and TRBJ2-7, with a tentative D call TRBD2 (6 bases). The CDR3 is made up of 15 amino acids. The germline CDR1 and CDR2 sequences are LNHDA and SQIVND (reference sequence). Trimming cost V 5 bases and J 3 bases, with 17 bases left between them. CDR3 coding DNA: TGTGCCAGTAGTGCATACCCTACGGGGGACTACGAGCAGTACTTC. The encoded protein is CASSAYPTGDYEQYF.

This rearrangement joins TRBV15 to TRBJ1-3; D is uncertain. The germline gives CDR1 LNHNV, CDR2 YYDKDF (reference sequence). This CDR3 has 15 residues. The V gene lost 0 bases and the J gene lost 2 bases, with 8 bases spanning the gap. The CDR3 nucleotides are TGTGCCACCAGCAGAGATCCCAGGACTGGAAACACCATATATTTT. Protein: CATSRDPRTGNTIYF.

The rearrangement uses TRBV12-5 and TRBJ1-1; TRBD1 matches 7 bases. After removal of 3 bases from V and 6 bases from J, the junction contained 10 bases not matched to a gene. The CDR3 sequence is 15 residues long. CDR1 and CDR2 from the germline V gene are LGHNT and FRNRAP. The CDR3 nucleotides are TGTGCTAGTGGTTTCCGGGACAGACGTTCAGCTGAAGCTTTCTTT. Protein sequence: CASGFRDRRSAEAFF.

CDR3 residues: CASSLAVQGAIRNEKLFF. The CDR3 DNA follows: TGCGCCAGCAGCTTGGCCGTACAGGGGGCGATAAGGAATGAAAAACTGTTTTTT. The rearrangement links TRBV5-1 to TRBJ1-4, with 9 bases aligning to TRBD1. CDR1 and CDR2 (germline): SGHRS, YFSETQ. The CDR3 totals 18 residues. V shed 0 bases and J 5 bases; nucleotides not matched to a gene: 11.

The chain is built from TRBV18 and TRBJ2-3; tentative D call: TRBD1 (6 bases). CDR1 and CDR2 (germline): KGHSH, LQKENI. This CDR3 is built from 17 residues. Trimming cost V 3 bases and J 4 bases, with 20 bases left between them. The CDR3 bases are TGTGCCAGCTCACCCTCCCCAGGGGATGGGCCGGCAGATACGCAGTATTTT. Protein sequence: CASSPSPGDGPADTQYF.

This chain links TRBV5-4 with TRBJ1-4, with D perhaps TRBD1 (5 bases). The CDR3 extends over 15 amino acids. The V end lost 4 bases, the J end lost 5 bases, and 15 bases lay between the germline ends. The germline V gene has CDR1 SGHNT and CDR2 YYREEE (reference sequence). CDR3 amino acids: CASSNSGGLNEKLFF. The CDR3, as DNA: TGTGCCAGCAGCAACTCGGGGGGGTTAAATGAAAAACTGTTTTTT.

V gene TRBV11-1 combines with J gene TRBJ2-7; 7 bases agree with TRBD2. The germline CDR1 and CDR2 sequences are SGHAT and FQDESV (reference sequence). Trimming at V came to 5 bases and at J to 3 bases, leaving 4 bases not matched to a gene. The CDR3 length is 13 residues. The CDR3 here is CASSPGGFYEQYF. CDR3 in DNA: TGTGCCAGCAGCCCCGGGGGGTTCTACGAGCAGTACTTC.

This sequence joins TRBV19 and TRBJ2-2; 8 bases match TRBD1. The V segment lost 5 bases and the J segment 0 bases; nucleotides outside the gene matches: 5. The length of the CDR3 is 16 residues. Germline values: CDR1 LNHDA, CDR2 SQIVND (reference sequence). In DNA, the CDR3 is TGTGCCAGTAGTTCTGGGACAGGCTCGAACACCGGGGAGCTGTTTTTT. Translation: CASSSGTGSNTGELFF. The full variable domain, with the rest looked up from reference TRBV19 and TRBJ2-2, is DGGITQSPKYLFRKEGQNVTLSCEQNLNHDAMYWYRQDPGQGLRLIYYSQIVNDFQKGDIAEGYSVSREKKESFPLTVTSAQKNPTAFYLCASSSGTGSNTGELFFGEGSRLTVL.

The J gene is TRBJ1-6, the V gene TRBV19, with D tentatively TRBD1 (5 bases). Germline values: CDR1 LNHDA, CDR2 SQIVND (reference sequence). This CDR3 comprises 15 residues. Deletions cut 10 bases from V and 6 bases from J, with 19 bases between. CDR3 DNA sequence: TGTGCCACCTCTACCGATCAGGGTAGTAATTCACCCCTCCACTTT. Its protein is CATSTDQGSNSPLHF.

This chain links TRBV7-9 with TRBJ1-1; the D is unclear. From germline, CDR1 is SEHNR and CDR2 FQNEAQ (reference sequence). Between the trimmed V and J ends, which lost 4 bases and 4 bases, there was a span of 16 bases. The CDR3 covers 15 residues. In nucleotides, the CDR3 is TGTGCCAGCAGCTCCCCGGGTGGGGAGGGCACTGAAGCTTTCTTT. Protein: CASSSPGGEGTEAFF.

This clone appeared a few times. V gene TRBV7-6 combines with J gene TRBJ2-5, with TRBD1 matching 8 bases. V gave up 2 bases and J gave up 3 bases; unmatched junction bases: 11. CDR3 length: 17 amino acids. CDR1 and CDR2 from the germline V gene are SGHVS and FNYEAQ. This CDR3 is CASSLLSTGGLEETQYF. The CDR3 coding sequence is TGTGCCAGCAGCTTATTATCTACAGGGGGTTTAGAAGAGACCCAGTACTTC. The entire variable domain, with the rest obtained from reference TRBV7-6 and TRBJ2-5, is as follows: GAGVSQSPRYKVTKRGQDVALRCDPISGHVSLYWYRQALGQGPEFLTYFNYEAQQDKSGLPNDRFSAERPEGSISTLTIQRTEQRDSAMYRCASSLLSTGGLEETQYFGPGTRLLVL.

Written as DNA, the CDR3 is TGTGCCAGCAGCTTAAGGAATCGGGGGACCCAGTACTTC. Protein: CASSLRNRGTQYF. V is TRBV13 and J is TRBJ2-5, with D maybe TRBD2 (5 bases). Trimming pared 2 bases from V and 7 bases from J, leaving 11 bases between. From germline, CDR1 is PRHDT and CDR2 FYEKMQ (reference sequence). There are 13 residues in the CDR3.

The V call is TRBV18, the J call TRBJ1-4, with D perhaps TRBD1 (5 bases). This CDR3 has 14 residues. Trimming removed 6 bases at V and 7 bases at J, with 15 bases between. In germline, CDR1 is KGHSH, CDR2 LQKENI. The CDR3 coding sequence is TGTGCCAGCTCGTACGACAGATCCACTGAAAAACTGTTTTTT. As protein: CASSYDRSTEKLFF.

V is TRBV5-1 and J is TRBJ1-1; D gene unclear. The germline V and J ends were trimmed by 7 bases and 0 bases, with 13 bases remaining between them. The CDR3 runs 14 residues. Per germline, CDR1 SGHRS and CDR2 YFSETQ. Written as DNA, the CDR3 is TGCGCCAGCGGTGTTAGCGCCGTGAACACTGAAGCTTTCTTT. Protein: CASGVSAVNTEAFF.

V and J are TRBV10-3 and TRBJ1-2; the match to TRBD1 covers 7 bases. The germline V gene has CDR1 ENHRY and CDR2 SYGVKD. The CDR3 totals 14 residues. The junction had 0 bases not matched to a gene; V was cut back by 0 bases and J by 2 bases. CDR3 sequence (DNA): TGTGCCATCAGTGAGTCGGGACAGAACTATGGCTACACCTTC. Amino acids: CAISESGQNYGYTF.

The table lists this clone with a count of one. The gene calls are TRBV28 and TRBJ1-2; D gene ambiguous. V gave up 1 base and J gave up 7 bases, with 7 bases separating them. Germline CDR1 and CDR2: MDHEN and SYDVKM. The CDR3 is made up of 12 amino acids. The chain's CDR3 is CASSLSGFGYTF. The CDR3 DNA reads TGTGCCAGCAGTTTATCCGGGTTTGGCTACACCTTC.

Notes on this clone: This specimen includes other DNA sequences encoding the same CDR3. The J gene is TRBJ1-1, the V gene TRBV30, with D unresolved. The germline gives CDR1 GTSNPN, CDR2 SVGIG (reference sequence). CDR3 length: 12 residues. V was cut by 2 bases and J by 5 bases, with 9 bases left in between. The CDR3 nucleotides read TGTGCCTGGAGTAAAGGAGGGACTGAAGCTTTCTTT. The encoded protein is CAWSKGGTEAFF.

The genes are TRBV6-2 or TRBV6-3 and TRBJ1-5; D not resolved. Trimming removed 2 bases from V and 2 bases from J, with 13 bases in between. CDR3 length: 16 residues. Germline V CDR1 and CDR2: MNHEY, SVGEGT. The CDR3 protein is CASSYPGRTGNQPQHF. The CDR3 DNA sequence: TGTGCCAGCAGTTACCCCGGGAGGACGGGCAATCAGCCCCAGCATTTT.

The chain uses TRBV18 and TRBJ2-3; the D gene is possibly TRBD1 (6 bases). Trimming took off 1 base at V and 5 bases at J, with 10 bases between the two ends. Germline assignment: CDR1 KGHSH and CDR2 LQKENI. This CDR3 is 14 amino acids long. The CDR3 DNA reads TGTGCCAGCTCACCACAGGGGGTGGGAGATACGCAGTATTTT. Its protein product is CASSPQGVGDTQYF. Full variable domain (outside the CDR3, taken from reference TRBV18 and TRBJ2-3): NAGVMQNPRHLVRRRGQEARLRCSPMKGHSHVYWYRQLPEEGLKFMVYLQKENIIDESGMPKERFSAEFPKEGPSILRIQQVVRGDSAAYFCASSPQGVGDTQYFGPGTRLTVL.